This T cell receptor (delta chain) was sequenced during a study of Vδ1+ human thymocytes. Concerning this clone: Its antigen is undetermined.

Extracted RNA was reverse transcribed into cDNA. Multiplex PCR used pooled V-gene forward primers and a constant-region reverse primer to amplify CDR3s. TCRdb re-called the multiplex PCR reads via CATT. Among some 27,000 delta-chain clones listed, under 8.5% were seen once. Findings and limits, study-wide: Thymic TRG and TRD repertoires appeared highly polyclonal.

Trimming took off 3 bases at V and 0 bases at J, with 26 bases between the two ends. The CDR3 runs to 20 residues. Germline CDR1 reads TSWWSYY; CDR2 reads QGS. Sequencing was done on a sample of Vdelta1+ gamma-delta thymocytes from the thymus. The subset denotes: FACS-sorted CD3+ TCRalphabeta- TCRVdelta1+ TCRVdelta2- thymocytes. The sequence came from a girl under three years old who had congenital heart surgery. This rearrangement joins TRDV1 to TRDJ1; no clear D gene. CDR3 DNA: TGTGCTCTTGGGGATTTTTTTCCCCAGCCCCAACTACAGTACACCGATAAACTCATCTTT. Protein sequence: CALGDFFPQPQLQYTDKLIF.